A single sample is the source of the 32 T cell receptor beta chains below, sequenced in a study of shared clonotypes between healthy human individuals (dated by TCRdb to 2020 to 2021). CD8 naive samples were CD45RO-negative cells positively selected for CCR7, giving a CD45RA+CCR7+ population that excluded TemRA cells. The library came from the immunoSEQ multiplex PCR assay. TCRdb took over this immuneACCESS table, retaining in-frame rearrangements with V and J assigned. Such tables are incomplete; in checked studies, under half of the missing clones stem from an unresolved V gene, and the remainder is unexplained. The sample contains about 2.1 million clones, 85% to 95% of them found a single time. The ten largest clones capture over 1.5% of the sample. Sample: naive CD8+ T cells from PBMCs. The cell subset or site label corresponds to: CD45RA+CCR7+. These receptors all come from a man younger than 30 in good health. Some clones in this sample may be carry-over from other donors' samples.

This rearrangement joins TRBV19 to TRBJ2-7; 8 bases are shared with TRBD2. The CDR3 consists of 15 residues. After removal of 1 base from V and 5 bases from J, the junction contained 7 bases not matched to a gene. Germline-derived CDR1 and CDR2 are LNHDA and SQIVND (reference sequence). Written as DNA, the CDR3 is TGTGCCAGTAGTATAGGATTTGCGGGAGGTAACGAGCAGTACTTC. Its translation is CASSIGFAGGNEQYF.

Note on this clone: Other DNA sequences in this specimen translate into the identical CDR3. The rearrangement uses TRBV7-9 and TRBJ2-2; D gene unclear. In germline, CDR1 is SEHNR, CDR2 FQNEAQ (reference sequence). V dropped 0 bases and J dropped 3 bases, with 5 bases sitting between them. The CDR3 is 14 residues long. CDR3 amino acids: CASSLALDTGELFF. CDR3 bases: TGTGCCAGCAGCTTAGCCTTGGACACCGGGGAGCTGTTTTTT.

The J gene is TRBJ2-1, the V gene TRBV4-1, with D hard to call. The V end was cut by 10 bases, the J end by 0 bases, with 13 bases between. Germline CDR1 is MGHRA and CDR2 is YSYEKL. The length of the CDR3 is 14 residues. This CDR3 is CATRRAGSYNEQFF. CDR3 DNA: TGCGCCACCCGCCGCGCCGGCTCCTACAATGAGCAGTTCTTC.

The chain carries TRBV7-9 and TRBJ1-4, with D possibly being TRBD1 (5 bases). The CDR3 spans 14 residues. CDR1 is SEHNR, CDR2 FQNEAQ, per germline (reference sequence). V lost 5 bases and J 7 bases, leaving 14 bases between the germline ends. This CDR3 is CASSPPRDPEKLFF. CDR3 sequence (DNA): TGTGCCAGCAGCCCCCCCCGGGACCCTGAAAAACTGTTTTTT. Full variable domain (missing parts from reference TRBV7-9 and TRBJ1-4): DTGVSQNPRHKITKRGQNVTFRCDPISEHNRLYWYRQTLGQGPEFLTYFQNEAQLEKSRLLSDRFSAERPKGSFSTLEIQRTEQGDSAMYLCASSPPRDPEKLFFGSGTQLSVL.

The rearrangement links TRBV28 to TRBJ1-1, with D uncertain. Germline V gives CDR1 MDHEN, CDR2 SYDVKM. V lost 4 bases to trimming and J lost 0 bases, with 6 bases between them. CDR3 size: 13 residues. The DNA of the CDR3 is TGTGCCAGCAGTTGGCGGCTGAACACTGAAGCTTTCTTT. It translates to CASSWRLNTEAFF.

The chain has TRBV5-8 and TRBJ2-1, with D perhaps matching TRBD1 or TRBD2 (5 bases each). The CDR3 is 16 residues long. Germline V gives CDR1 SGHTS, CDR2 YDEGEE. Trimming shortened V by 0 bases and J by 2 bases, and 12 bases separated the two germline ends. This CDR3 is CASSLDGTATYNEQFF. For the CDR3, the DNA is TGTGCCAGCAGCTTGGATGGGACGGCTACCTACAATGAGCAGTTCTTC.

The chain is built from TRBV29-1 and TRBJ2-1, with 7 positions matching TRBD2. V was pared by 1 base and J by 5 bases, with 2 bases of the junction left unmatched. Germline CDR1 reads SQVTM; CDR2 reads ANQGSEA. The CDR3 totals 13 residues. The CDR3 DNA reads as TGCAGCGTTGAAGGGACTAGTAACAATGAGCAGTTCTTC. Protein sequence: CSVEGTSNNEQFF.

The chain combines TRBV10-3 with TRBJ2-7; 11 bases map to TRBD2. V shed 3 bases, J shed 3 bases, and the junction held 16 bases outside the gene matches. Germline CDR1 and CDR2: ENHRY and SYGVKD. The CDR3 runs 19 residues. CDR3 sequence: CAISDGGLAVPRRSYEQYF. In DNA form, the CDR3 reads TGTGCCATCAGTGACGGGGGACTAGCGGTACCCCGACGGAGCTACGAGCAGTACTTC.

This clone was detected only once. CDR3 in DNA: TGCGCCAGCAGTCGAAGGGCTCGGTATGGCTACACCTTC. Translating it yields CASSRRARYGYTF. This sequence joins TRBV23-1 and TRBJ1-2; D is ambiguous. TRBV23-1 is noted as an ORF with a role that remains uncertain. This CDR3 comprises 13 residues. Trimming left V 4 bases short and J 5 bases short, with 11 bases between.

This clone was observed a single time. The rearrangement uses TRBV13 and TRBJ2-3; 12 positions match TRBD1. With V trimmed by 5 bases and J by 2 bases, 11 bases remained unmatched. This CDR3 region has 18 residues. Per the germline V gene, CDR1 is PRHDT and CDR2 is FYEKMQ (reference sequence). CDR3 sequence: CASSPQQGDRGLTDTQYF. In DNA form, the CDR3 reads TGTGCCAGCAGCCCACAGCAGGGGGACAGGGGGCTCACAGATACGCAGTATTTT.

This chain joins TRBV11-2 and TRBJ2-1; D gene ambiguous. Per the germline V gene, CDR1 is SGHAT and CDR2 is FQNNGV. The V end was cut by 5 bases, the J end by 3 bases, with 8 bases between. The CDR3 length is 13 residues. The CDR3 sequence: CASSQVGYNEQFF. The CDR3 bases are TGTGCCAGCAGCCAGGTCGGCTACAATGAGCAGTTCTTC.

The V gene is TRBV7-9, the J gene TRBJ2-4, with D maybe TRBD2 (5 bases). The CDR3 spans 15 residues. The germline gives CDR1 SEHNR, CDR2 FQNEAQ (reference sequence). Trimming shortened V by 5 bases and J by 5 bases, and 16 bases separated the two germline ends. CDR3 region: CASSTARGAENIQYF. CDR3 DNA sequence: TGTGCCAGCAGCACCGCCCGGGGAGCGGAAAACATTCAGTACTTC. Looking up the rest from reference TRBV7-9 and TRBJ2-4 gives the full variable domain: DTGVSQNPRHKITKRGQNVTFRCDPISEHNRLYWYRQTLGQGPEFLTYFQNEAQLEKSRLLSDRFSAERPKGSFSTLEIQRTEQGDSAMYLCASSTARGAENIQYFGAGTRLSVL.

For this clone: The same CDR3 is also encoded by other DNA sequences in this sample. The chain uses TRBV6-1 and TRBJ2-1; D perhaps matches TRBD1 (6 bases). This CDR3 has 13 amino acids. Germline CDR1 reads MNHNS; CDR2 reads SASEGT. The V and J ends lost 3 bases and 4 bases respectively, with 7 bases between them. The CDR3 nucleotides are TGTGCCAGCAGTGAGGGGGCGTACAATGAGCAGTTCTTC. Its translation is CASSEGAYNEQFF.

This chain links TRBV7-9 with TRBJ2-7, with D unclear. Trimming left V 7 bases short and J 7 bases short, with 20 bases between. This CDR3 is built from 14 residues. Per the germline V gene, CDR1 is SEHNR and CDR2 is FQNEAQ (reference sequence). DNA for the CDR3: TGTGCCAGCACCACGACTGTAGGTATCCCGGAGCAGTACTTC. Its translation: CASTTTVGIPEQYF.

This chain links TRBV11-2 with TRBJ2-1; D gene ambiguous. Germline V CDR1 and CDR2: SGHAT, FQNNGV. The CDR3 spans 13 residues. Trimming cost V 6 bases and J 12 bases, with 18 bases left between them. The CDR3 is CASSLSLARVQFF. The CDR3 DNA is TGTGCCAGCAGTTTATCTTTAGCCCGGGTGCAGTTCTTC.

This sequence joins TRBV6-5 and TRBJ1-2; 10 bases are a match to TRBD1. Trimming removed 6 bases from V and 9 bases from J; junction bases left unmatched: 7. Germline values: CDR1 MNHEY, CDR2 SVGAGI. The CDR3 runs to 13 residues. The CDR3 reads CASSQTGGDSYTF. CDR3 DNA sequence: TGTGCCAGCAGCCAGACAGGGGGCGATAGCTACACCTTC.

The V gene is TRBV28, the J gene TRBJ2-5; tentative D call: TRBD1 (6 bases). Germline loops: CDR1 MDHEN, CDR2 SYDVKM. V was shortened by 3 bases and J by 4 bases, with 12 bases between the two germline ends. The CDR3 totals 14 residues. CDR3 residues: CASSFAGAGETQYF. The CDR3 nucleotides are TGTGCCAGCAGTTTTGCAGGGGCGGGAGAGACCCAGTACTTC. Combining the CDR3 with reference TRBV28 and TRBJ2-5 gives the whole variable domain DVKVTQSSRYLVKRTGEKVFLECVQDMDHENMFWYRQDPGLGLRLIYFSYDVKMKEKGDIPEGYSVSREKKERFSLILESASTNQTSMYLCASSFAGAGETQYFGPGTRLLVL.

V usage is TRBV9 and J usage is TRBJ2-7, with 9 bases fitting TRBD1. The CDR3 runs 16 residues. Germline V gene data show CDR1 as SGDLS and CDR2 as YYNGEE. V gave up 0 bases and J gave up 4 bases; unmatched junction bases: 8. CDR3 protein: CASSVGVSGTGYEQYF. The CDR3 nucleotides read TGTGCCAGCAGCGTAGGTGTCTCCGGGACAGGGTACGAGCAGTACTTC.

The chain carries TRBV10-3 and TRBJ2-4; either TRBD1 or TRBD2 may supply D (5 bases each). Germline V gene data show CDR1 as ENHRY and CDR2 as SYGVKD. The V end lost 0 bases, the J end lost 8 bases, and 11 bases lay between the germline ends. The CDR3 consists of 14 residues. In DNA, the CDR3 is TGTGCCATCAGTGAGTCGAGGGGTAGGGACATTCAGTACTTC. Translation gives CAISESRGRDIQYF.

The J gene is TRBJ2-7, the V gene TRBV10-3; possible D gene TRBD1, 6 bases. V was pared by 6 bases and J by 6 bases, with 21 bases between. CDR3 length equals 15 residues. Germline CDR1 and CDR2: ENHRY and SYGVKD. CDR3: CAISDLGQGIREQYF. CDR3 coding DNA: TGTGCCATCAGCGATCTCGGCCAGGGGATTCGCGAGCAGTACTTC.

V is TRBV2 and J is TRBJ1-3, with D perhaps TRBD1 (6 bases). V lost 3 bases and J lost 0, with 18 bases in between. This CDR3 comprises 18 residues. The V gene's germline CDR1 is SNHLY and CDR2 FYNNEI. CDR3 region: CASSDPTLTGFSGNTIYF. CDR3 DNA sequence: TGTGCCAGCAGTGACCCGACCCTTACAGGGTTCTCTGGAAACACCATATATTTT.

The J gene is TRBJ2-7, the V gene TRBV19; 11 positions match TRBD2. The CDR3 loop spans 16 amino acids. V lost 3 bases to trimming and J lost 4 bases; unmatched junction nucleotides: 8. The germline CDR1 and CDR2 sequences are LNHDA and SQIVND (reference sequence). This CDR3 reads CASSIIPGLAVYEQYF. CDR3 sequence (DNA): TGTGCCAGTAGTATTATACCGGGACTAGCGGTTTACGAGCAGTACTTC.

The chain is built from TRBV9 and TRBJ2-5, with D unclear. The end of the DNA aligns better with TRBJ2-7, so the J call may be wrong. CDR1 and CDR2 from the germline V gene are SGDLS and YYNGEE. The CDR3 sequence is 15 residues long. CDR3 sequence reads: CASSVDSAGVGEQYF. Here the CDR3 DNA reads TGTGCCAGCAGCGTAGATTCAGCCGGTGTCGGCGAGCAGTACTTC.

Note on this clone: Other DNA sequences within the sample encode an identical CDR3. The chain has TRBV6-5 and TRBJ2-1, with 9 bases matching TRBD2. V gave up 2 bases and J gave up 6 bases; unmatched junction bases: 5. This CDR3 comprises 15 residues. Germline V gene data show CDR1 as MNHEY and CDR2 as SVGAGI. Here the CDR3 reads CASSYGLAGLNEQFF. The DNA of the CDR3 is TGTGCCAGCAGTTACGGTCTAGCGGGACTCAATGAGCAGTTCTTC.

Concerning this clone: The sample has other DNA sequences that encode this CDR3 too. The chain joins TRBV7-9 to TRBJ1-5; a possible D gene is TRBD1 (6 bases). CDR1 SEHNR and CDR2 FQNEAQ come from the germline V gene (reference sequence). The CDR3 sequence is 14 residues long. The V and J ends lost 3 bases and 4 bases respectively, with 10 bases between them. CDR3 coding DNA: TGTGCCAGCAGCTTGGGGGGGCGAAATCAGCCCCAGCATTTT. It yields the protein CASSLGGRNQPQHF. The entire variable domain, with the rest obtained from reference TRBV7-9 and TRBJ1-5, is as follows: DTGVSQNPRHKITKRGQNVTFRCDPISEHNRLYWYRQTLGQGPEFLTYFQNEAQLEKSRLLSDRFSAERPKGSFSTLEIQRTEQGDSAMYLCASSLGGRNQPQHFGDGTRLSIL.

The rearrangement uses TRBV7-9 and TRBJ2-7; tentative D call: TRBD2 (5 bases). V lost 3 bases and J 3 bases, leaving 9 bases between the germline ends. The CDR3 runs 13 residues. Germline CDR1 reads SEHNR; CDR2 reads FQNEAQ (reference sequence). The CDR3 protein is CASSFGEIYEQYF. DNA for the CDR3: TGTGCCAGCAGCTTCGGGGAAATCTACGAGCAGTACTTC.

The chain employs TRBV28 and TRBJ2-7, with D perhaps matching TRBD1 or TRBD2 (5 bases each). The V gene lost 5 bases and the J gene lost 0 bases, with 11 bases spanning the gap. The CDR3 has 14 residues. CDR1 MDHEN and CDR2 SYDVKM come from the germline V gene. The CDR3 spells CASSESGSSYEQYF. The CDR3 nucleotides read TGTGCCAGCAGTGAATCAGGGAGCTCCTACGAGCAGTACTTC.

This clone was detected only once. The rearrangement uses TRBV19 and TRBJ2-2; D is perhaps TRBD2 (6 bases). V was trimmed by 3 bases and J by 3 bases, leaving 11 bases between them. The CDR3 is made up of 15 amino acids. Germline V gives CDR1 LNHDA, CDR2 SQIVND (reference sequence). The CDR3: CASSILPGDTGELFF. The CDR3 nucleotides are TGTGCCAGTAGTATTTTACCGGGAGACACCGGGGAGCTGTTTTTT.

CDR3 region: CAASGRSGYEQYF. In DNA, the CDR3 is TGTGCCGCTAGCGGGAGGTCGGGCTACGAGCAGTACTTC. This chain uses TRBV7-2 with TRBJ2-7; 11 bases line up with TRBD2. The germline CDR1 and CDR2 sequences are SGHTA and FQGNSA. J lost 3 bases, V lost 11 bases, and 6 bases had no gene match. CDR3 size: 13 residues.

V gene TRBV9 combines with J gene TRBJ2-3; D not certain. In germline, CDR1 is SGDLS, CDR2 YYNGEE. V dropped 0 bases and J dropped 6 bases, with 8 bases sitting between them. The length of the CDR3 is 13 residues. CDR3 coding DNA: TGTGCCAGCAGCGTAGAGGCTTCTGATACGCAGTATTTT. Translating gives CASSVEASDTQYF.

For the CDR3, the DNA is TGTGCCAGCGCTAGATTGCGGGGGTCCCACGAGCAGTACTTC. This gives the protein CASARLRGSHEQYF. The chain is built from TRBV28 and TRBJ2-7; 7 positions match TRBD2. Germline CDR1 reads MDHEN; CDR2 reads SYDVKM. The CDR3 is made up of 14 amino acids. V trimming: 8 bases; J trimming: 5 bases; junction bases outside the gene matches: 12. Using reference TRBV28 and TRBJ2-7 for the parts outside the CDR3, the full variable domain is DVKVTQSSRYLVKRTGEKVFLECVQDMDHENMFWYRQDPGLGLRLIYFSYDVKMKEKGDIPEGYSVSREKKERFSLILESASTNQTSMYLCASARLRGSHEQYFGPGTRLTVT.

Remarks on this clone: At the DNA level, this CDR3 is encoded by other sequences in the same sample as well. This sequence joins TRBV6-1 and TRBJ2-7; 7 bases map to TRBD1. Germline V gene lookup returns CDR1 MNHNS and CDR2 SASEGT. This CDR3 is built from 14 residues. Trimming at V came to 1 base and at J to 3 bases, leaving 3 bases not matched to a gene. The chain's CDR3 is CASSEGRDSYEQYF. In DNA, the CDR3 is TGTGCCAGCAGTGAAGGCCGGGACAGCTACGAGCAGTACTTC.